The clone carrying this T cell receptor beta chain has just a few counts. The sample's time point: pre-sensitization, week 0. Sample treatment: therapeutic diphenylcyclopropenone sensitization with weekly scalp DPC. Each CDR3 protein is one row after TCRdb ran MiXCR on the RACE reads. The sample lists roughly 250,000 distinct CDR3 sequences, about 8.1% occurring once. This specimen belongs to a study of human T cells and chemical hapten exposure. Overall study context: Readings were taken at 6 days from patch tests that had applied 0.01% DPC to the upper back.

The CDR3 is 14 amino acids. With 4 bases removed from V and 2 bases from J, the gap between germline ends came to 10 bases. The V gene's germline CDR1 is SGHRS and CDR2 YFSETQ. The origin of this receptor is a woman in her 40s with alopecia areata. Some clones in this sample may be carry-over from other donors' samples. Sequencing used whole blood, obtained in connection with sensitization to the hapten diphenylcyclopropenone (DPC). The chain carries TRBV5-1 and TRBJ1-3, with D possibly TRBD1 on 6 matching bases. The CDR3 DNA reads TGCGCCAGCAGCCTGGACAGTCCTGGAAACACCATATATTTT. Amino acids: CASSLDSPGNTIYF. Using reference TRBV5-1 and TRBJ1-3 for the parts outside the CDR3, the full variable domain is KAGVTQTPRYLIKTRGQQVTLSCSPISGHRSVSWYQQTPGQGLQFLFEYFSETQRNKGNFPGRFSGRQFSNSRSEMNVSTLELGDSALYLCASSLDSPGNTIYFGEGSWLTVV.